These 9 T cell receptor beta chains originate from one sample sequenced in a study of identical twins. Via MiXCR, TCRdb re-called the 5' RACE reads, giving one row per CDR3 protein. The table lists hundreds of thousands of distinct CDR3 sequences, about 20% of them singletons, with 10% to 15% in the top ten. The sample was also reused in another study, on T cells expressing NK-cell markers.

Sequenced input: PBMCs. The receptors derive from a young woman in good health.

This clonotype was seen a handful of times. The J gene is TRBJ2-1, the V gene TRBV20-1; 14 positions agree with TRBD2. Germline V gene data show CDR1 as DFQATT and CDR2 as SNEGSKA (reference sequence). The CDR3 consists of 16 residues. V lost 0 bases, J lost 8 bases, and 6 bases stayed unmatched. For the CDR3, the DNA is TGCAGTGCTAGAGACGTGACTAGCGGGGGGGGCGATGAGCAGTTCTTC. The encoded protein is CSARDVTSGGGDEQFF.

V gene TRBV10-3 combines with J gene TRBJ2-5, with 8 nucleotides matching TRBD1. This CDR3 region has 15 residues. Trimming cost V 0 bases and J 4 bases; bases outside gene matches: 4. The germline CDR1 and CDR2 sequences are ENHRY and SYGVKD. For the CDR3, the DNA is TGTGCCATCAGTGAGTCCCCCGACAGGGGAGAGACCCAGTACTTC. This translates into CAISESPDRGETQYF.

This chain uses TRBV12-3 or TRBV12-4 with TRBJ2-6; D remains unclear. Trimming took off 6 bases at V and 4 bases at J, with 13 bases between the two ends. This CDR3 is 15 amino acids long. CDR3 sequence: CASSSLPDGANVLTF. Written as DNA, the CDR3 is TGTGCCAGCAGCTCACTACCGGACGGGGCCAACGTCCTGACTTTC.

The chain uses TRBV29-1 and TRBJ1-6; the match to TRBD1 covers 7 bases. Germline lookup yields CDR1 SQVTM and CDR2 ANQGSEA. J was trimmed by 7 bases and V by 6 bases; bases with no gene match: 6. The CDR3 length is 13 residues. The DNA for the CDR3 is TGCAGCGTCAAACAGGGGTTGAATTCACCCCTCCACTTT. It codes for CSVKQGLNSPLHF.

This clonotype was counted only a few times. The CDR3 region has the DNA TGTGCCACCCTAGGGGGGGTGTTGGACTATGGCTACACCTTC. Its protein product is CATLGGVLDYGYTF. V usage is TRBV12-3 or TRBV12-4 and J usage is TRBJ1-2, with D possibly being TRBD1 (6 bases). V was clipped by 10 bases and J by 3 bases, with 18 bases between them. The CDR3 extends over 14 amino acids.

The chain joins TRBV6-2 or TRBV6-3 to TRBJ2-1; 8 bases fit TRBD2. This CDR3 comprises 13 residues. Germline V gene data show CDR1 as MNHEY and CDR2 as SVGEGT. V gave up 6 bases and J gave up 7 bases; unmatched junction bases: 5. The CDR3 loop is CASRREGLNEQFF. The CDR3 region has the DNA TGTGCCAGCAGACGGGAGGGCCTGAATGAGCAGTTCTTC.

This clonotype was seen only a few times. The V and J genes are TRBV9 and TRBJ2-1; D is unclear. The CDR3 extends over 11 amino acids. V lost 4 bases and J lost 9, with 8 bases in between. Germline-derived CDR1 and CDR2 are SGDLS and YYNGEE. The CDR3 DNA reads TGTGCCAGCAGCCGAGGTGTTGAGCAGTTCTTC. Its translation is CASSRGVEQFF.

CDR3 residues: CASSNARNTEAFF. CDR3 DNA sequence: TGTGCCAGCAGCAATGCACGGAACACTGAAGCTTTCTTT. The chain couples TRBV7-8 to TRBJ1-1; D uncertain. This CDR3 is built from 13 residues. Trimming shortened V by 5 bases and J by 1 base, and 8 bases separated the two germline ends. Germline V gene data show CDR1 as SGHVS and CDR2 as FQNEAQ.

The rearrangement uses TRBV5-1 and TRBJ2-7; D may be TRBD1 (6 bases). V dropped 5 bases and J dropped 5 bases, with 11 bases sitting between them. Germline V gene sequence: CDR1 SGHRS, CDR2 YFSETQ. CDR3 length equals 12 residues. As DNA, the CDR3 is TGCGCCAGCAGTCAGGGGTCCCACGAGCAGTACTTC. Translated: CASSQGSHEQYF.